The clone carrying this T cell receptor (beta chain) was detected only a few times. Antigen: not known. The data derive from a study of shared clonotypes between healthy human individuals. Repertoires were generated with immunoSEQ multiplex PCR, while TCRdb's copy carries only in-frame clones and drops some. The sample consists of about 2,200,000 clones, 85% to 95% of them appearing once. CDR1 SGDLS and CDR2 YYNGEE come from the germline V gene. CDR3 length: 14 amino acids. V trimming: 2 bases; J trimming: 11 bases; junction bases outside the gene matches: 13. Findings and limits, study-wide: Enrolling few donors narrowed the genetic and exposure-history diversity that was represented.

The naive CD8 population came from CD45RO-negative cells selected for CCR7, without terminally differentiated effector memory CD45RA+ cells. The sample was naive CD8+ T cells from PBMCs. The chain joins TRBV9 to TRBJ2-7; 7 nucleotides match TRBD2. The receptor was isolated from a man between 18 and 35 years old in good health. Some clones in this sample may be carry-over from other donors' samples. CDR3 coding DNA: TGTGCCAGCAGCGTTTCTAGCGGACTACGAGTGGAGTACTTC. It codes for CASSVSSGLRVEYF.